This T cell receptor beta chain was retrieved from a study of vaccination and CD4 T cells after COVID-19. Turning to the study itself: Between diagnosis and the drawing of post-COVID samples lay a median approximately 94 days (range 35 to 161). The study's findings and limits: Median SARS-CoV-2-reactive clonotype numbers went up from around 21 to 38, but not significantly.

Cultured CD4+ T-cell DNA underwent Oncomine TCR Beta short-read sequencing. TCRdb reprocessed the PCR reads with MiXCR, giving one entry per CDR3 protein. This table has about 12,000 distinct CDR3 sequences, approximately 51% appearing once. Concerning this clonotype itself: Its antigen is unidentified.

CDR1 is MNHNS, CDR2 SASEGT, per germline. The CDR3 extends over 17 amino acids. Germline trimming cut 4 bases from V and 1 base from J; bases unmatched to any gene: 11. As for treatment: approximately nine-day PBMC culture with coronavirus spike peptide pools or control peptides (ViraFEST assay). Before TCRs were sequenced, ViraFEST expanded antigen-specific T cells with peptide pools. Positive PCR dates spanned March to December 2020, predating US Alpha, Beta and Delta variants. The V gene is TRBV6-1, the J gene TRBJ1-2, with 8 positions matching TRBD1. The source is a human donor who had recovered from COVID-19. The material sequenced was CD4+ T cells from blood, cultured in vitro. CDR3 DNA: TGTGCCAGCAGTGCAGGACAGGGCCTCCCATTTAACTATGGCTACACCTTC. Translating it yields CASSAGQGLPFNYGYTF.